This passage covers 25 T cell receptor beta chains from one sample sequenced in a study of beta chain features in type 1 diabetes (dated 2018 in TCRdb). Library prep was done by the immunoSEQ multiplex PCR assay. The High Capacity cDNA Reverse Transcription Kit was used to reverse transcribe all of the isolated RNA, meaning that expressed TCRB transcripts were what got sequenced. The clones in this table, taken by TCRdb from immuneACCESS, are in-frame only. Not every clone is retained; where verified, under half of the shortfall comes from an unresolved V gene, and the cause of the rest is unknown. Counted in this sample were hundreds of thousands of clones; 15% to 19% of them appeared once. About 0.087% of the sample belongs to the ten largest clones. The sequencing sample was made of naive CD4+ T cells from blood. In light of the paper, this sample's cell subset or site label describes: true naive CD4+ T cells. Receptors originate from a man aged 18 to 29 in good health.

This chain joins TRBV14 and TRBJ1-1; no clear D gene. The CDR3 is 18 residues long. The germline gives CDR1 SGHDN, CDR2 FVKESK. Trimming took off 4 bases at V and 3 bases at J, with 24 bases between the two ends. The CDR3 is CASSRRVAGPTVDTEAFF. CDR3 in DNA: TGTGCCAGCAGCCGACGGGTAGCGGGCCCCACGGTGGACACTGAAGCTTTCTTT.

The V gene is TRBV7-2, the J gene TRBJ2-1, with 11 bases that match TRBD2. Trimming at V came to 5 bases and at J to 7 bases, leaving 4 bases not matched to a gene. The CDR3 has 14 residues. The germline CDR1 and CDR2 sequences are SGHTA and FQGNSA. CDR3 bases: TGTGCCAGCAGCCCTAGCGGGGGGAATAATGAGCAGTTCTTC. Translating it yields CASSPSGGNNEQFF.

This clone has only a few counts. The gene calls are TRBV30 and TRBJ1-4; 8 nucleotides match TRBD1. CDR3 size: 17 residues. Losses at the gene ends were 3 bases for V and 3 bases for J; bases not matched to a gene: 12. CDR1 GTSNPN and CDR2 SVGIG come from the germline V gene (reference sequence). The CDR3, as DNA: TGTGCCTGGAGGCCCCCCGGGACAGGAGGACCTAATGAAAAACTGTTTTTT. It codes for CAWRPPGTGGPNEKLFF.

In nucleotides, the CDR3 is TGTGCCATCAGCTCGGGGGCGTACCAAGAGACCCAGTACTTC. Translated: CAISSGAYQETQYF. The chain uses TRBV10-3 and TRBJ2-5; D possibly matches TRBD1 or TRBD2 (6 bases each). The germline V gene encodes CDR1 ENHRY and CDR2 SYGVKD. V was shortened by 6 bases and J by 0 bases, with 11 bases between the two germline ends. The CDR3 has 14 amino acids.

This clone was picked up a small number of times. The gene calls are TRBV4-3 and TRBJ2-7; D is perhaps TRBD1 (6 bases). The germline V and J ends were trimmed by 1 base and 0 bases, with 10 bases remaining between them. Germline lookup yields CDR1 LGHNA and CDR2 YSLEER. The CDR3 has 15 residues. CDR3 DNA: TGCGCCAGCAGCCAAGCCGGACAGTGCTCCTACGAGCAGTACTTC. Translation: CASSQAGQCSYEQYF.

Only a few counts were recorded for this clone. V gene TRBV9 combines with J gene TRBJ2-7; D perhaps matches TRBD1 (6 bases). Per germline, CDR1 SGDLS and CDR2 YYNGEE. The V end lost 0 bases, the J end lost 3 bases, and 13 bases lay between the germline ends. The CDR3 has 15 residues. Here the CDR3 DNA reads TGTGCCAGCAGCGTAGAGGGGGTTGTTGGCTACGAGCAGTACTTC. It codes for CASSVEGVVGYEQYF.

The V and J genes are TRBV28 and TRBJ2-7; 7 bases match TRBD1. Germline V gene lookup returns CDR1 MDHEN and CDR2 SYDVKM. V shed 5 bases and J 2 bases; nucleotides not matched to a gene: 6. The CDR3 totals 14 residues. CDR3 bases: TGTGCCAGCAGTGTCGGGACAGTAACCTACGAGCAGTACTTC. Residues: CASSVGTVTYEQYF. The full variable domain, completed using reference TRBV28 and TRBJ2-7, is DVKVTQSSRYLVKRTGEKVFLECVQDMDHENMFWYRQDPGLGLRLIYFSYDVKMKEKGDIPEGYSVSREKKERFSLILESASTNQTSMYLCASSVGTVTYEQYFGPGTRLTVT.

This clone has a count of ten or more. The gene calls are TRBV10-3 and TRBJ2-3, with 8 nucleotides matching TRBD2. J gave up 4 bases and V 6 bases, and 12 bases lay outside the gene matches. The CDR3 runs 16 residues. CDR1 is ENHRY, CDR2 SYGVKD, per germline. The CDR3, as DNA: TGTGCCATCAGCGATGATTGGGGGACTAGAGCAGATACGCAGTATTTT. Encoded protein: CAISDDWGTRADTQYF.

Concerning this clone: Relative to the germline gene, one junction end is altered; a read error may explain this. V and J are TRBV29-1 and TRBJ2-2; D possibly corresponds to TRBD1 (7 bases). This CDR3 contains 15 residues. Germline CDR1 and CDR2: SQVTM and ANQGSEA. The CDR3: CSGQRTGFGGGELLF. The DNA of the CDR3 is TGCAGCGGACAGAGGACAGGCTTTGGTGGCGGGGAGCTGCTTTTT.

DNA for the CDR3: TGTGCCAGCAGATTACAACTTAGCAATCAGCCCCAGCATTTT. Translation: CASRLQLSNQPQHF. This chain joins TRBV2 and TRBJ1-5; D is unclear. The CDR3 sequence is 14 residues long. The germline CDR1 and CDR2 sequences are SNHLY and FYNNEI. Between the trimmed V and J ends, which lost 6 bases and 0 bases, there was a span of 9 bases.

This chain uses TRBV2 with TRBJ2-7; D not certain. V lost 2 bases, J lost 0 bases, and 8 bases lay in between. Germline loops: CDR1 SNHLY, CDR2 FYNNEI. The CDR3 is 14 residues long. The CDR3 region has the DNA TGTGCCAGCAGTGAACGAGAGTACTCCTACGAGCAGTACTTC. It specifies CASSEREYSYEQYF.

This clone was detected only a few times. The chain is built from TRBV27 and TRBJ1-2, with 8 bases aligning to TRBD1. J lost 2 bases, V lost 3 bases, and 2 bases had no gene match. The CDR3 loop spans 14 amino acids. Per the germline V gene, CDR1 is MNHEY and CDR2 is SMNVEV (reference sequence). The CDR3 sequence: CASSFRQGNYGYTF. The CDR3 nucleotides are TGTGCCAGCAGTTTTCGACAGGGGAACTATGGCTACACCTTC.

This sequence joins TRBV29-1 and TRBJ1-2, with D possibly TRBD1 on 5 matching bases. This CDR3 comprises 13 residues. The germline V gene encodes CDR1 SQVTM and CDR2 ANQGSEA. V was cut by 7 bases and J by 4 bases, with 16 bases left in between. This CDR3 reads CSGWATESYGYTF. DNA of the CDR3: TGCAGCGGGTGGGCGACAGAGAGCTATGGCTACACCTTC.

This chain joins TRBV7-9 and TRBJ2-5; 8 bases map to TRBD1. V was clipped by 5 bases and J by 5 bases; unmatched bases: 13. This CDR3 spans 16 amino acids. CDR1 is SEHNR and CDR2 is FQNEAQ in the germline V gene (reference sequence). DNA of the CDR3: TGTGCCAGCAGCGACTTGGACAGGGCGAGGGCTGAGACCCAGTACTTC. Encoded protein: CASSDLDRARAETQYF. Filled out from reference TRBV7-9 and TRBJ2-5, the complete variable domain reads DTGVSQNPRHKITKRGQNVTFRCDPISEHNRLYWYRQTLGQGPEFLTYFQNEAQLEKSRLLSDRFSAERPKGSFSTLEIQRTEQGDSAMYLCASSDLDRARAETQYFGPGTRLLVL.

This clone occurred a few times. The gene calls are TRBV7-2 and TRBJ2-1, with D perhaps TRBD1 or TRBD2 (5 bases each). The CDR3 consists of 13 residues. Germline-derived CDR1 and CDR2 are SGHTA and FQGNSA. Trimming removed 5 bases from V and 1 base from J, with 6 bases in between. CDR3 DNA sequence: TGTGCCAGCAGCGGGGGATCCTACAATGAGCAGTTCTTC. This gives the protein CASSGGSYNEQFF.

This clone was detected only a few times. V and J are TRBV2 and TRBJ1-3, with D possibly being TRBD1 (6 bases). Deletions cut 7 bases from V and 0 bases from J, with 16 bases between. The germline V gene has CDR1 SNHLY and CDR2 FYNNEI. The CDR3 totals 16 residues. The CDR3 region has the DNA TGTGCCAGCAAAGTAAGACAGGTGATCTCTGGAAACACCATATATTTT. Its protein is CASKVRQVISGNTIYF.

This clone showed up just a few times. The genes are TRBV28 and TRBJ2-5, with D perhaps TRBD1 (7 bases). The CDR3 length is 14 residues. Germline V gene data show CDR1 as MDHEN and CDR2 as SYDVKM. Trimming removed 6 bases from V and 4 bases from J, with 15 bases in between. CDR3 sequence reads: CASSGQGGRETQYF. The DNA for the CDR3 is TGTGCCAGCAGCGGGCAGGGGGGCCGAGAGACCCAGTACTTC.

The chain joins TRBV7-2 to TRBJ2-7, with 12 bases lining up with TRBD2. CDR3 length: 15 amino acids. CDR1 is SGHTA, CDR2 FQGNSA, per germline. The junction had 8 bases not matched to a gene; V was cut back by 4 bases and J by 7 bases. CDR3 protein: CASSWASGRAQEQYF. Here the CDR3 DNA reads TGTGCCAGCAGCTGGGCTAGCGGGAGGGCCCAAGAGCAGTACTTC. The whole variable domain, remainder taken from reference TRBV7-2 and TRBJ2-7, is GAGVSQSPSNKVTEKGKDVELRCDPISGHTALYWYRQSLGQGLEFLIYFQGNSAPDKSGLPSDRFSAERTGGSVSTLTIQRTQQEDSAVYLCASSWASGRAQEQYFGPGTRLTVT.

The sample holds a few counts of this clone. Other nucleotide sequences from this sample produce the same CDR3. The V gene is TRBV6-5, the J gene TRBJ1-2, with TRBD1 matching 9 bases. V shed 4 bases and J 4 bases; nucleotides not matched to a gene: 4. This CDR3 is built from 14 residues. From germline, CDR1 is MNHEY and CDR2 SVGAGI. The CDR3 loop is CASSSGQGGYGYTF. CDR3 coding DNA: TGTGCCAGCAGTTCGGGACAGGGAGGCTATGGCTACACCTTC.

This clone has a handful of counts. V and J are TRBV27 and TRBJ1-1; D is unclear. The germline CDR1 and CDR2 sequences are MNHEY and SMNVEV (reference sequence). The V end was cut by 6 bases, the J end by 3 bases, with 17 bases between. This CDR3 is 15 amino acids long. In DNA form, the CDR3 reads TGTGCCAGCAGCCAACCGGGCCTCAGGCACACTGAAGCTTTCTTT. Translating it yields CASSQPGLRHTEAFF.

The J gene is TRBJ2-1, the V gene TRBV10-3, with TRBD2 matching over 13 bases. After removal of 9 bases from V and 4 bases from J, the junction contained 0 bases not matched to a gene. Germline CDR1 and CDR2: ENHRY and SYGVKD. The CDR3 totals 13 residues. CDR3 sequence (DNA): TGTGCCATGGGACTAGCGGGGTACAATGAGCAGTTCTTC. Translating gives CAMGLAGYNEQFF.

The rearrangement links TRBV11-2 to TRBJ1-5, with D maybe TRBD1 (5 bases). Germline CDR1 SGHAT, CDR2 FQNNGV. The CDR3 sequence is 15 residues long. The V gene lost 4 bases and the J gene lost 7 bases, with 17 bases spanning the gap. The CDR3 protein is CASSWGWGVGQPQHF. The DNA for the CDR3 is TGTGCCAGCAGCTGGGGTTGGGGGGTTGGACAGCCCCAGCATTTT.

In its sample, this clone was seen a few times. The same CDR3 can be traced to other DNA sequences in this sample. The chain employs TRBV12-5 and TRBJ2-2, with 9 bases matching TRBD1. With 6 bases clipped from V and 5 bases from J, the junction kept 22 bases outside the gene matches. Germline CDR1 reads LGHNT; CDR2 reads FRNRAP. The CDR3 contains 20 residues. CDR3 coding DNA: TGTGCTAGTGGGTCCCCAGGGACAGGGCCTCTACGGGAGAGGACCGGGGAGCTGTTTTTT. Translation: CASGSPGTGPLRERTGELFF.

The chain is built from TRBV5-4 and TRBJ2-7, with 9 bases lining up with TRBD1. Germline values: CDR1 SGHNT, CDR2 YYREEE (reference sequence). There are 14 residues in the CDR3. The V gene end was trimmed by 6 bases and the J gene end by 4 bases; junction bases not matched to a gene: 8. CDR3 in DNA: TGTGCCAGCAACCAACAGGGGGCTAGGTACGAGCAGTACTTC. This translates into CASNQQGARYEQYF.

The rearrangement joins TRBV29-1 to TRBJ2-2; 8 positions match TRBD1. The length of the CDR3 is 12 residues. Germline values: CDR1 SQVTM, CDR2 ANQGSEA. Trimming cost V 7 bases and J 5 bases; bases outside gene matches: 3. The CDR3 loop reads CSGNRGTGELFF. The CDR3 DNA follows: TGCAGCGGGAACAGGGGGACCGGGGAGCTGTTTTTT.